Shown below are 22 T cell receptor beta chains from a single sample sequenced in a study of a mutant IDH1 vaccine in newly diagnosed glioma. Profiling relied on immunoSEQ multiplex PCR, and the TCRdb table lists in-frame clones only, not all of them. The sample yields fewer than 75,000 clones, roughly 84% seen once. Stated time point: week 11, during vaccination. The study gave 300 ug of mutant IDH1 20-mer peptide per vaccine dose, with topical imiquimod. No cognate antigen is known for these TCRs. The sample was PBMCs, taken from a glioma patient whose treatment included an IDH1 peptide vaccine. These receptors originate from a woman between 50 and 59 years old with glioma.

The gene calls are TRBV29-1 and TRBJ2-3; D possibly corresponds to TRBD1 (6 bases). V was trimmed by 3 bases and J by 2 bases, leaving 21 bases between them. Germline-derived CDR1 and CDR2 are SQVTM and ANQGSEA. CDR3 length: 17 amino acids. CDR3 DNA: TGCAGCGTTGATGATTGGGCAGGGGACACAAACACAGATACGCAGTATTTT. It is translated as CSVDDWAGDTNTDTQYF.

Only one count was recorded for this clone. This chain joins TRBV4-2 and TRBJ1-1, with unresolved D. CDR1 and CDR2 from the germline V gene are LGHNA and YNFKEQ. This CDR3 spans 13 amino acids. V lost 0 bases and J 6 bases, leaving 8 bases between the germline ends. The CDR3 nucleotides read TGTGCCAGCAGCCAAGATCTGGAGGCTGAAGCTTTCTTT. Translating it yields CASSQDLEAEAFF.

This sequence joins TRBV7-9 and TRBJ2-5; a possible D gene is TRBD2 (5 bases). Germline V gives CDR1 SEHNR, CDR2 FQNEAQ (reference sequence). With 8 bases removed from V and 2 bases from J, the gap between germline ends came to 18 bases. This CDR3 comprises 15 residues. CDR3 amino acids: CASGLYLDGQETQYF. As DNA, the CDR3 is TGTGCCAGCGGACTTTATTTAGACGGACAAGAGACCCAGTACTTC.

In its sample, this clone was seen a few times. The gene calls are TRBV19 and TRBJ1-1; TRBD1 matches at 11 bases. This CDR3 comprises 16 residues. Germline lookup yields CDR1 LNHDA and CDR2 SQIVND (reference sequence). The J segment lost 0 bases and the V segment lost 4 bases, leaving 4 bases of the junction unmatched. The DNA for the CDR3 is TGTGCCAGTAGTACTTGGACAGGGGGCATGAACACTGAAGCTTTCTTT. Translating it yields CASSTWTGGMNTEAFF.

The chain couples TRBV28 to TRBJ1-2; no definite D call. Germline loops: CDR1 MDHEN, CDR2 SYDVKM. CDR3 length: 14 residues. Trimming removed 3 bases from V and 4 bases from J, with 12 bases in between. The CDR3 region is CASSFEGNGYGYTF. The CDR3 DNA sequence: TGTGCCAGCAGTTTCGAAGGGAACGGCTATGGCTACACCTTC.

This clone was seen a single time. The chain uses TRBV7-2 and TRBJ1-2; TRBD1 matches 7 bases. The trim removed 1 base at V and 5 bases at J, leaving 4 bases unmatched. The length of the CDR3 is 14 residues. Looked up from germline, CDR1 is SGHTA and CDR2 is FQGNSA. CDR3 in amino acids: CASSLVQGEYGYTF. CDR3 sequence (DNA): TGTGCCAGCAGCTTAGTCCAGGGGGAATATGGCTACACCTTC.

A few counts support this clone. The rearrangement joins TRBV13 to TRBJ2-5; 11 nucleotides match TRBD2. This CDR3 contains 16 residues. Looked up from germline, CDR1 is PRHDT and CDR2 is FYEKMQ (reference sequence). After removal of 2 bases from V and 5 bases from J, the junction contained 7 bases not matched to a gene. Written as DNA, the CDR3 is TGTGCCAGCAGCTTACGGGCTCTAGCGGGGGGTGAGACCCAGTACTTC. Its protein is CASSLRALAGGETQYF.

This clone was detected once. The chain has TRBV19 and TRBJ1-5; the D gene is possibly TRBD1 (5 bases). The CDR3 contains 13 residues. The V gene lost 4 bases and the J gene lost 9 bases, with 13 bases spanning the gap. CDR1 LNHDA and CDR2 SQIVND come from the germline V gene (reference sequence). The CDR3 DNA reads as TGTGCCAGTAGTAGTCAGGGCTCAACGCCCCAGCATTTT. Translating gives CASSSQGSTPQHF.

V is TRBV10-3 and J is TRBJ2-7; 12 bases are a match to TRBD2. V lost 5 bases and J lost 4; bases outside the gene matches: 6. The CDR3 has 15 residues. Per the germline V gene, CDR1 is ENHRY and CDR2 is SYGVKD. In DNA form, the CDR3 reads TGTGCCATCAGTCGGCTAGCGGGGGGGCATTACGAGCAGTACTTC. The encoded protein is CAISRLAGGHYEQYF.

Of note for this clone: This sample includes further DNA sequences coding for the same CDR3. Written as DNA, the CDR3 is TGCGCCAGCAGCTTGGACAGTGAAGCTTTCTTT. This codes for CASSLDSEAFF. The rearrangement links TRBV5-1 to TRBJ1-1; D not resolved. Germline V gene data show CDR1 as SGHRS and CDR2 as YFSETQ. Trimming stripped 0 bases from V and 7 bases from J, with 4 bases between. The CDR3 loop spans 11 amino acids. The full variable domain, completed using reference TRBV5-1 and TRBJ1-1, is KAGVTQTPRYLIKTRGQQVTLSCSPISGHRSVSWYQQTPGQGLQFLFEYFSETQRNKGNFPGRFSGRQFSNSRSEMNVSTLELGDSALYLCASSLDSEAFFGQGTRLTVV.

This chain uses TRBV5-1 with TRBJ2-7; 7 positions agree with TRBD2. Per germline, CDR1 SGHRS and CDR2 YFSETQ. The CDR3 totals 15 residues. J gave up 2 bases and V 4 bases, and 9 bases lay outside the gene matches. The CDR3 loop reads CASSLHPGGTYEQYF. CDR3 nucleotide sequence: TGCGCCAGCAGCCTTCACCCGGGGGGTACCTACGAGCAGTACTTC. The whole variable domain, filled in from reference TRBV5-1 and TRBJ2-7, reads KAGVTQTPRYLIKTRGQQVTLSCSPISGHRSVSWYQQTPGQGLQFLFEYFSETQRNKGNFPGRFSGRQFSNSRSEMNVSTLELGDSALYLCASSLHPGGTYEQYFGPGTRLTVT.

This clone was seen a handful of times. J is TRBJ1-2 and V is TRBV2, with D possibly matching TRBD1 (5 bases). Germline CDR1 and CDR2: SNHLY and FYNNEI. The germline V and J ends were trimmed by 8 bases and 0 bases, with 10 bases remaining between them. The CDR3 has 13 amino acids. CDR3 loop: CASGTEANYGYTF. In DNA, the CDR3 is TGTGCCAGCGGGACCGAGGCTAACTATGGCTACACCTTC.

The rearrangement links TRBV2 to TRBJ1-6; D possibly corresponds to TRBD1 (5 bases). V was pared by 6 bases and J by 5 bases, with 14 bases between. The CDR3 consists of 15 residues. Germline CDR1 reads SNHLY; CDR2 reads FYNNEI. CDR3 region: CASSAGTFHNSPLHF. CDR3 nucleotide sequence: TGTGCCAGCAGCGCCGGGACCTTTCATAATTCACCCCTCCACTTT.

CDR3 sequence: CASSSYRSEPQHF. Here the CDR3 DNA reads TGCGCCAGCAGCAGCTACAGGTCCGAGCCCCAGCATTTT. The V and J genes are TRBV4-1 and TRBJ1-5; D perhaps matches TRBD1 (5 bases). V lost 5 bases to trimming and J lost 8 bases, with 13 bases between them. The CDR3 extends over 13 amino acids. Per germline, CDR1 MGHRA and CDR2 YSYEKL.

This rearrangement joins TRBV19 to TRBJ2-6; 10 positions match TRBD1. This CDR3 contains 17 residues. Germline CDR1 and CDR2: LNHDA and SQIVND (reference sequence). J lost 4 bases, V lost 4 bases, and 7 bases had no gene match. The CDR3 DNA reads as TGTGCCAGTAGTAAACCGACAGGGGGCTTCGGGGCCAACGTCCTGACTTTC. This codes for CASSKPTGGFGANVLTF.

This clone was observed a few times. The genes are TRBV27 and TRBJ1-6; D is ambiguous. The germline gives CDR1 MNHEY, CDR2 SMNVEV (reference sequence). V was clipped by 5 bases and J by 9 bases, with 14 bases between them. There are 14 residues in the CDR3. CDR3 amino acids: CASSPDMGSSPLHF. As DNA, the CDR3 is TGTGCCAGCAGTCCCGACATGGGTTCTTCACCCCTCCACTTT.

This clone was observed once. V usage is TRBV6-5 and J usage is TRBJ1-1, with a tentative D call TRBD1 (5 bases). The CDR3 loop spans 13 amino acids. The ends were cut back, 6 bases at V and 8 bases at J, with 16 bases in the middle. Germline-derived CDR1 and CDR2 are MNHEY and SVGAGI. CDR3 nucleotide sequence: TGTGCCAGCAGCCCCCGGCAGGGTAAAGAAGCTTTCTTT. Protein: CASSPRQGKEAFF.

The chain uses TRBV11-2 and TRBJ2-3; D is uncertain. CDR1 and CDR2 from the germline V gene are SGHAT and FQNNGV. The CDR3 covers 14 residues. V was trimmed by 0 bases and J by 4 bases, leaving 8 bases between them. CDR3 sequence: CASSLDLFSDTQYF. CDR3 DNA: TGTGCCAGCAGCTTAGATTTGTTTTCAGATACGCAGTATTTT.

The genes are TRBV9 and TRBJ1-6; D is unresolved. Germline V gives CDR1 SGDLS, CDR2 YYNGEE. V lost 3 bases and J lost 4, with 14 bases in between. The CDR3 is 16 amino acids. The CDR3 region has the DNA TGTGCCAGCAGCGCCACCGGGGAGGGATATAATTCACCCCTCCACTTT. As protein: CASSATGEGYNSPLHF.

The chain joins TRBV19 to TRBJ1-4, with D hard to call. Looked up from germline, CDR1 is LNHDA and CDR2 is SQIVND (reference sequence). The germline V and J ends were trimmed by 3 bases and 6 bases, with 8 bases remaining between them. The CDR3 spans 13 residues. CDR3 sequence: CASSIGYYEKLFF. The CDR3 DNA reads TGTGCCAGTAGTATCGGGTACTATGAAAAACTGTTTTTT.

The gene calls are TRBV11-1 and TRBJ1-2; TRBD1 matches 9 bases. The J segment lost 2 bases and the V segment lost 3 bases, leaving 4 bases of the junction unmatched. The CDR3 sequence is 15 residues long. From germline, CDR1 is SGHAT and CDR2 FQDESV (reference sequence). The CDR3 coding sequence is TGTGCCAGCAGCTTGCAACAGGGGGCAAACTATGGCTACACCTTC. This encodes CASSLQQGANYGYTF. The complete variable domain, with remaining parts taken from reference TRBV11-1 and TRBJ1-2, reads EAEVAQSPRYKITEKSQAVAFWCDPISGHATLYWYRQILGQGPELLVQFQDESVVDDSQLPKDRFSAERLKGVDSTLKIQPAELGDSAMYLCASSLQQGANYGYTFGSGTRLTVV.

The chain is built from TRBV7-2 and TRBJ1-1; unclear D gene. Per the germline V gene, CDR1 is SGHTA and CDR2 is FQGNSA. Trimming took 3 bases from V and 1 from J, leaving 6 bases between them. There are 13 residues in the CDR3. The CDR3 nucleotides are TGTGCCAGCAGCTTGATGGCGAACACTGAAGCTTTCTTT. Protein sequence: CASSLMANTEAFF.